A selection of T cell receptor beta chains follows, all from one sample in a study of human T cells and chemical hapten exposure. One entry per CDR3 protein results from TCRdb running MiXCR on the RACE reads. The sample has about 130,000 distinct CDR3 sequences, about 9.4% seen once. The sample was whole blood. The origin of the receptors is a male donor in good health. Some clones in this sample may be carry-over from other donors' samples. CDR3s include the opening cysteine and the closing phenylalanine or tryptophan. The order of the fields is CDR3 protein, CDR3 DNA, V gene, D gene, clone size, J gene. A D gene is named only where the DNA matches it firmly. Size is stated for part of the rows, as once, few or many counts, or as a class when the clone is expanded.

CDR3: CASSEQDPQVNQETQYF; DNA: TGTGCCAGCAGTGAACAGGACCCGCAGGTCAACCAAGAGACCCAGTACTTC; V: TRBV6-1; D: -; size: few; J: TRBJ2-5
CDR3: CASSFRGGAGDTQYF; DNA: TGTGCCAGCAGTTTTAGGGGGGGGGCTGGAGATACGCAGTATTTT; V: TRBV12-3/TRBV12-4; D: -; size: -; J: TRBJ2-3
CDR3: CAAQTLFEQFF; DNA: TGTGCCGCGCAGACACTATTTGAGCAGTTCTTC; V: TRBV6-1; D: -; size: few; J: TRBJ2-1
CDR3: CASSQDLGFSGNTIYF; DNA: TGTGCCAGCAGCCAAGATTTGGGTTTCTCTGGAAACACCATATATTTT; V: TRBV3-1; D: -; size: few; J: TRBJ1-3
CDR3: CASSELYSGRYF; DNA: TGTGCCAGCAGTGAATTGTACAGTGGCCGATATTTT; V: TRBV6-1; D: -; size: many; J: TRBJ1-3
CDR3: CASSPGQDSYNEQFF; DNA: TGTGCCAGCAGCCCCGGACAGGACTCCTACAATGAGCAGTTCTTC; V: TRBV5-6; D: TRBD1; size: -; J: TRBJ2-1
CDR3: CASSEWGATDTQYF; DNA: TGTGCCAGCAGCGAGTGGGGGGCCACAGATACGCAGTATTTT; V: TRBV9; D: -; size: many; J: TRBJ2-3
CDR3: CATKQDVWNSPLHF; DNA: TGTGCCACCAAACAAGACGTTTGGAATTCACCCCTCCACTTT; V: TRBV27; D: -; size: many; J: TRBJ1-6
CDR3: CSARIASFKNIQYF; DNA: TGCAGTGCTAGAATTGCATCCTTCAAAAACATTCAGTACTTC; V: TRBV20-1; D: -; size: many; J: TRBJ2-4
CDR3: CASSRLAGKEQFF; DNA: TGTGCCAGCAGCAGACTAGCGGGAAAGGAGCAGTTCTTC; V: TRBV7-2; D: TRBD2; size: many; J: TRBJ2-1
CDR3: CASSPRDGKNTGYTF; DNA: TGCGCCAGCAGCCCCCGCGACGGGAAGAATACTGGCTACACCTTC; V: TRBV4-3; D: -; size: -; J: TRBJ1-2
CDR3: CASSLGRATNEKLFF; DNA: TGCGCCAGCAGCCTTGGCCGTGCAACTAATGAAAAACTGTTTTTT; V: TRBV5-1; D: -; size: many; J: TRBJ1-4
CDR3: CASRDRVGSPLHF; DNA: TGTGCCAGCAGGGACAGGGTTGGGTCACCCCTCCACTTT; V: TRBV6-6; D: TRBD1; size: -; J: TRBJ1-6
CDR3: CASSSGTGGAVVSGYTF; DNA: TGTGCCAGCAGTTCAGGGACAGGGGGCGCTGTTGTATCTGGCTACACCTTC; V: TRBV27; D: TRBD1; size: -; J: TRBJ1-2
CDR3: CSARGYSGLSTDTQYF; DNA: TGCAGTGCTAGGGGGTATAGCGGGCTGAGCACAGATACGCAGTATTTT; V: TRBV20-1; D: TRBD2; size: few; J: TRBJ2-3
CDR3: CASSADSPYEQYF; DNA: TGTGCCAGCAGCGCGGACAGCCCCTACGAGCAGTACTTC; V: TRBV3-1; D: -; size: -; J: TRBJ2-7
CDR3: CASSFYSRPSNYGYTF; DNA: TGTGCCAGCAGTTTTTACAGTCGTCCCTCTAACTATGGCTACACCTTC; V: TRBV28; D: -; size: few; J: TRBJ1-2
CDR3: CSVVRPLKAGKYYEQYF; DNA: TGCAGCGTTGTAAGACCCTTGAAGGCGGGAAAATACTACGAGCAGTACTTC; V: TRBV29-1; D: -; size: -; J: TRBJ2-7
CDR3: CASSVAGEGGSSYNEQFF; DNA: TGTGCCAGCAGTGTGGCGGGAGAAGGCGGTAGCTCCTACAATGAGCAGTTCTTC; V: TRBV2; D: TRBD2; size: -; J: TRBJ2-1
CDR3: CASSLNTDSYEQYF; DNA: TGTGCCAGCAGCTTAAATACAGACAGTTACGAGCAGTACTTC; V: TRBV7-9; D: -; size: few; J: TRBJ2-7
CDR3: CSVVGRGRETQYF; DNA: TGCAGCGTTGTGGGACGAGGAAGAGAGACCCAGTACTTC; V: TRBV29-1; D: -; size: few; J: TRBJ2-5
CDR3: CASSTRQGGETQYF; DNA: TGTGCCAGCAGCACCAGACAGGGGGGGGAGACCCAGTACTTC; V: TRBV7-8; D: TRBD1; size: many; J: TRBJ2-5
CDR3: CASSYGNRGDTEAFF; DNA: TGTGCCAGCAGTTACGGCAACAGGGGAGACACTGAAGCTTTCTTT; V: TRBV6-2/TRBV6-3; D: TRBD1; size: many; J: TRBJ1-1
CDR3: CASRTATNEKLFF; DNA: TGTGCCAGCCGGACAGCAACTAATGAAAAACTGTTTTTT; V: TRBV6-5; D: -; size: many; J: TRBJ1-4
CDR3: CASSSGQGNYNEQFF; DNA: TGCGCCAGCAGCTCGGGACAGGGGAACTACAATGAGCAGTTCTTC; V: TRBV5-1; D: TRBD1; size: -; J: TRBJ2-1
CDR3: CSVVGLAGRRPYNEQFF; DNA: TGCAGCGTCGTGGGACTAGCGGGACGCCGCCCCTACAATGAGCAGTTCTTC; V: TRBV29-1; D: TRBD2; size: few; J: TRBJ2-1
CDR3: CASSVVTGVRGEAFF; DNA: TGTGCCAGCAGCGTAGTCACCGGGGTACGAGGTGAAGCTTTCTTT; V: TRBV9; D: -; size: many; J: TRBJ1-1
CDR3: CASSQEASGEAYNEQFF; DNA: TGTGCCAGCAGCCAAGAGGCCAGCGGGGAAGCCTACAATGAGCAGTTCTTC; V: TRBV4-2; D: TRBD2; size: few; J: TRBJ2-1
CDR3: CSVVGREGHETQYF; DNA: TGCAGCGTTGTGGGGCGGGAGGGCCATGAGACCCAGTACTTC; V: TRBV29-1; D: TRBD2; size: -; J: TRBJ2-5
CDR3: CATSDNRDNQETQYF; DNA: TGTGCCACCAGTGACAACCGGGACAACCAAGAGACCCAGTACTTC; V: TRBV24-1; D: -; size: -; J: TRBJ2-5
CDR3: CASSQAGWNSQETQYF; DNA: TGTGCCAGCAGCCAAGCGGGATGGAACAGTCAAGAGACCCAGTACTTC; V: TRBV3-1; D: -; size: -; J: TRBJ2-5
CDR3: CSVAGLNPNYGYTF; DNA: TGCAGCGTTGCCGGCCTCAACCCTAACTATGGCTACACCTTC; V: TRBV29-1; D: -; size: few; J: TRBJ1-2
CDR3: CVSNIGQGGTDTQYF; DNA: TGTGTCAGCAATATTGGACAGGGGGGCACAGATACGCAGTATTTT; V: TRBV11-2; D: TRBD1; size: -; J: TRBJ2-3
CDR3: CASSPPGKATYEQYF; DNA: TGTGCCAGCTCACCACCGGGCAAGGCTACCTACGAGCAGTACTTC; V: TRBV18; D: -; size: few; J: TRBJ2-7
CDR3: CASSLVVGEVRSTDTQYF; DNA: TGTGCCAGCAGCCTGGTTGTGGGAGAAGTTAGGAGCACAGATACGCAGTATTTT; V: TRBV5-4; D: -; size: -; J: TRBJ2-3
CDR3: CASSPYRGTPLHF; DNA: TGTGCCAGCTCACCATACAGGGGGACACCCCTCCACTTT; V: TRBV18; D: TRBD1; size: -; J: TRBJ1-6
CDR3: CASSPSGLGGNEQFF; DNA: TGTGCCAGCAGCCCTAGCGGACTTGGGGGCAATGAGCAGTTCTTC; V: TRBV12-3/TRBV12-4; D: TRBD2; size: -; J: TRBJ2-1
CDR3: CASMRATGELFF; DNA: TGTGCCAGCATGAGGGCCACCGGGGAGCTGTTTTTT; V: TRBV2; D: -; size: many; J: TRBJ2-2
CDR3: CASSLEGKLSYNEQFF; DNA: TGCGCCAGCAGCTTGGAGGGTAAACTCTCCTACAATGAGCAGTTCTTC; V: TRBV5-1; D: -; size: -; J: TRBJ2-1
CDR3: CASSHDEGAAGRSTEAFF; DNA: TGCGCCAGCAGCCATGATGAGGGCGCGGCAGGGAGGAGCACTGAAGCTTTCTTT; V: TRBV4-1; D: -; size: many; J: TRBJ1-1
CDR3: CASRPGTGLMNTEAFF; DNA: TGTGCCAGCAGGCCCGGGACAGGCTTGATGAACACTGAAGCTTTCTTT; V: TRBV6-6; D: TRBD1; size: -; J: TRBJ1-1
CDR3: CSATFRGLAGGNEQFF; DNA: TGCAGTGCTACCTTTCGCGGACTAGCGGGGGGTAATGAGCAGTTCTTC; V: TRBV20-1; D: TRBD2; size: many; J: TRBJ2-1
CDR3: CASSSGEITEAFF; DNA: TGTGCCAGCAGCTCAGGGGAAATCACTGAAGCTTTCTTT; V: TRBV5-4; D: -; size: few; J: TRBJ1-1
CDR3: CASGFLPLDEQFF; DNA: TGTGCTAGTGGTTTCCTCCCCCTGGATGAGCAGTTCTTC; V: TRBV12-5; D: -; size: -; J: TRBJ2-1
CDR3: CASSLGRGYYEQYF; DNA: TGTGCCAGCAGCTTGGGGCGGGGCTATTACGAGCAGTACTTC; V: TRBV5-4; D: -; size: -; J: TRBJ2-7
CDR3: CASSPSTGVGSPLHF; DNA: TGTGCCAGCAGTCCCTCGACAGGGGTGGGTTCACCCCTCCACTTT; V: TRBV12-3/TRBV12-4; D: TRBD1; size: many; J: TRBJ1-6
CDR3: CASSLDRASQPQHF; DNA: TGTGCCAGCAGCCTTGACAGGGCGAGTCAGCCCCAGCATTTT; V: TRBV7-2; D: TRBD1; size: many; J: TRBJ1-5
CDR3: CASSQDPRGGGNEQFF; DNA: TGTGCCAGCAGCCAAGATCCGCGCGGGGGAGGCAATGAGCAGTTCTTC; V: TRBV4-2; D: TRBD2; size: few; J: TRBJ2-1
CDR3: CASSQVPWSATQYF; DNA: TGCGCCAGCAGCCAAGTCCCCTGGAGTGCGACGCAGTATTTT; V: TRBV4-1; D: -; size: many; J: TRBJ2-3